This entry is about one T cell receptor (beta chain). The study used a library that attached unique molecular identifiers to individual cDNA molecules. From the RACE reads, TCRdb called clonotypes with MiXCR, one entry per CDR3 protein. The sample includes about 80,000 distinct CDR3 sequences, around 15% of them seen just once. Time point reported: pre-sensitization, week 0. Regarding treatment: therapeutic diphenylcyclopropenone sensitization with weekly scalp DPC. Only after blood had been drawn was each patch test applied. This specimen comes from a study of human T cells and chemical hapten exposure. The overall study: 2% DPC applied to a 2 cm by 2 cm arm area sensitized donors.

CDR1 is SNHLY and CDR2 is FYNNEI in the germline V gene. Trimming cost V 5 bases and J 0 bases, with 13 bases left between them. The CDR3 has 15 amino acids. The specimen was whole blood, collected in connection with sensitization to the hapten diphenylcyclopropenone (DPC). This rearrangement joins TRBV2 to TRBJ1-2; D not resolved. This sequence originates from a woman aged 50 to 65 with alopecia areata. Some clones in this sample may be carry-over from other donors' samples. CDR3 nucleotides: TGTGCCAGCAGTTTTGGACTGGCAACTAACTATGGCTACACCTTC. Translation gives CASSFGLATNYGYTF.